Below, 6 T cell receptor beta chains from the same sample are listed, as sequenced in a study of CD8 T cells in ankylosing spondylitis. Study-wide findings and caveats: A TCR beta motif of 8 or 9 highly homologous variants appeared characteristic of ankylosing spondylitis blood.

Which antigens these TCRs recognize remains unknown. TCRdb recomputed calls from the 5' RACE reads with MiXCR, one row per CDR3 protein. The sample has some 840,000 distinct CDR3 sequences, around 11% seen once; the top ten hold approximately 0.5%. Sequencing was performed on blood, either unsorted or a sorted T cell fraction (not recorded which). These receptors came from a male donor with ankylosing spondylitis.

The chain is built from TRBV12-3 or TRBV12-4 and TRBJ1-1; TRBD1 might be the D (5 bases). Trimming removed 5 bases at V and 7 bases at J, with 14 bases between. This CDR3 contains 13 residues. The CDR3 region is CASSNRIWVEAFF. In nucleotides, the CDR3 is TGTGCCAGCAGTAACAGGATTTGGGTTGAAGCTTTCTTT.

This clonotype was detected only a few times. This rearrangement joins TRBV5-1 to TRBJ2-2; 13 bases agree with TRBD2. The germline CDR1 and CDR2 sequences are SGHRS and YFSETQ. Trimming took 4 bases from V and 7 from J; bases not matched to a gene: 7. This CDR3 region has 16 residues. The CDR3 reads CASSRGLAGAGGELFF. The CDR3, as DNA: TGCGCCAGCAGCCGCGGACTAGCGGGAGCGGGCGGGGAGCTGTTTTTT.

The chain uses TRBV24-1 and TRBJ2-7, with D unresolved. The CDR3 has 13 residues. Between the trimmed V and J ends, which lost 12 bases and 7 bases, there was a span of 21 bases. Germline loops: CDR1 KGHDR, CDR2 SFDVKD. This chain's CDR3 is CAVGRPTAPEQYF. The CDR3 DNA follows: TGTGCCGTTGGACGTCCCACCGCTCCGGAGCAGTACTTC.

Concerning this clonotype itself: One end of the junction does not line up with germline, which may come from a read error. J is TRBJ1-1 and V is TRBV6-1; tentative D call: TRBD1 (6 bases). Germline V CDR1 and CDR2: MNHNS, SASEGT. The CDR3 has 15 amino acids. CDR3 DNA: TGTGCCAGCTCCTGGGGGCCAGGGACGAACGCTGAAGCTTTCTTT. Protein sequence: CASSWGPGTNAEAFF.

The chain employs TRBV20-1 and TRBJ1-2; D is perhaps TRBD1 (5 bases). CDR3 length: 16 amino acids. With 0 bases removed from V and 1 base from J, the gap between germline ends came to 15 bases. Germline CDR1 reads DFQATT; CDR2 reads SNEGSKA (reference sequence). CDR3: CSARDLERGSNYGYTF. As DNA, the CDR3 is TGCAGTGCTAGAGATCTGGAGCGGGGGAGTAACTATGGCTACACCTTC.

Here the CDR3 reads CASSSRPGTGGYTF. As DNA, the CDR3 is TGTGCCAGCAGCAGTCGTCCCGGGACAGGGGGCTACACCTTC. The chain recombines TRBV7-2 with TRBJ1-2, with TRBD1 matching 9 bases. Per the germline V gene, CDR1 is SGHTA and CDR2 is FQGNSA. The junction had 9 bases not matched to a gene; V was cut back by 5 bases and J by 8 bases. The CDR3 loop spans 14 amino acids.